This T cell receptor (beta chain) was identified during a study of cytomegalovirus exposure and HLA in healthy donors. About the study: From HLA-typed donors, an early data release held some 80 million unique TCRs.

Turning to this clone: The antigen is undetermined.

General study points: A prior analysis recorded that most TCR beta V segments were productive about 87% or about 30% of the time. There were 150 to 200 TCR beta chains listed as cytomegalovirus-associated. Several V segments, TRBV6-2 and TRBV6-3 among them, could not be told apart and were dropped.

CDR1 and CDR2 from the germline V gene are LGHNA and YSLEER. V lost 0 bases and J lost 5; bases outside the gene matches: 14. CDR3 length equals 19 residues. The PCR was carried out with 60 Vbeta primers and 13 Jbeta primers. The protocol was immunoSEQ multiplex PCR, while the TCRdb copy is restricted to in-frame clones and leaves out a portion. This sample's clone table lists more than 200,000 clones. This chain links TRBV4-3 with TRBJ2-7, with 12 bases identical to TRBD2. This clonotype was sampled from a young woman in good health and CMV-seropositive. What was sequenced was PBMCs. CDR3 protein: CASSQDLRASGRVTDEQYF. The CDR3 DNA reads as TGCGCCAGCAGCCAAGATCTGCGGGCTAGCGGGAGGGTAACAGACGAGCAGTACTTC.